These 17 T cell receptor beta chains came from one sample sequenced in a study of somatic mutations in cytotoxic T cells in rheumatoid arthritis. Assay: immunoSEQ multiplex PCR; the TCRdb copy retains only in-frame clones and omits some. The data hold approximately 5,300 clones, with 70% to 90% observed a single time. Input material: CD8+ T cells sorted from blood. Receptors originate from a woman in her fifties or sixties with rheumatoid arthritis.

The chain carries TRBV19 and TRBJ2-7, with 7 bases that match TRBD1. With V trimmed by 6 bases and J by 0 bases, 5 bases remained unmatched. This CDR3 has 14 amino acids. Germline V gene sequence: CDR1 LNHDA, CDR2 SQIVND (reference sequence). CDR3 DNA sequence: TGTGCCAGTAGCCTCGACAGGGCCTCCTACGAGCAGTACTTC. This sequence encodes CASSLDRASYEQYF.

The V gene is TRBV6-6, the J gene TRBJ1-1, with D tentatively TRBD1 (6 bases). The germline V gene has CDR1 MNHNY and CDR2 SVGAGI (reference sequence). The CDR3 is 15 amino acids. Trimming took 0 bases from V and 4 from J, leaving 12 bases between them. The chain's CDR3 is CASSYSLQGVTEAFF. The CDR3, as DNA: TGTGCCAGCAGTTACTCGTTACAGGGAGTCACTGAAGCTTTCTTT.

The chain joins TRBV7-8 to TRBJ1-1; TRBD1 matches 9 bases. Germline values: CDR1 SGHVS, CDR2 FQNEAQ. The CDR3 runs 16 residues. J gave up 0 bases and V 5 bases, and 7 bases lay outside the gene matches. CDR3 sequence (DNA): TGTGCCAGCAGCCAAGGGACAGGGCAAATGAACACTGAAGCTTTCTTT. This encodes CASSQGTGQMNTEAFF.

V and J are TRBV7-9 and TRBJ2-5; the match to TRBD1 covers 8 bases. The CDR3 is 17 amino acids. V dropped 4 bases and J dropped 4; count of bases not matched to a gene: 14. The germline gives CDR1 SEHNR, CDR2 FQNEAQ (reference sequence). Here the CDR3 reads CASSSPLDRVRLETQYF. In DNA, the CDR3 is TGTGCCAGCAGCTCACCACTGGACAGGGTACGGTTAGAGACCCAGTACTTC.

This chain uses TRBV10-2 with TRBJ2-7, with TRBD2 identical over 7 bases. Germline V lookup: CDR1 WSHSY, CDR2 SAAADI. The length of the CDR3 is 14 residues. Trimming at V came to 4 bases and at J to 0 bases, leaving 3 bases not matched to a gene. CDR3 amino acids: CASSAGGFSYEQYF. In DNA form, the CDR3 reads TGCGCCAGCAGTGCCGGGGGGTTCTCCTACGAGCAGTACTTC.

V usage is TRBV11-2 and J usage is TRBJ1-3, with D perhaps TRBD1 (6 bases). V was clipped by 4 bases and J by 0 bases, with 16 bases between them. Germline V gives CDR1 SGHAT, CDR2 FQNNGV. There are 17 residues in the CDR3. The CDR3 loop is CASSSLPGQHSGNTIYF. CDR3 DNA sequence: TGTGCCAGCAGCTCCCTACCGGGACAACACTCTGGAAACACCATATATTTT.

The J gene is TRBJ1-4, the V gene TRBV7-9; D is undetermined. V dropped 4 bases and J dropped 3 bases, with 18 bases sitting between them. Germline CDR1 and CDR2: SEHNR and FQNEAQ (reference sequence). The CDR3 has 17 residues. CDR3 sequence (DNA): TGTGCCAGCAGCTCCTTAGGCGCCGGGAATCCTAATGAAAAACTGTTTTTT. Amino acids: CASSSLGAGNPNEKLFF.

The chain uses TRBV7-3 and TRBJ2-3, with 10 bases fitting TRBD2. J lost 4 bases, V lost 5 bases, and 6 bases had no gene match. The V gene's germline CDR1 is SGHTA and CDR2 FQGTGA. This CDR3 is 15 amino acids long. CDR3 in DNA: TGTGCCAGCAGCCCTAGCGGGGGAATCGCAGATACGCAGTATTTT. Its protein is CASSPSGGIADTQYF.

The CDR3: CAWSRQGANEQYF. CDR3 coding DNA: TGTGCCTGGAGTAGACAGGGGGCTAACGAGCAGTACTTC. The chain recombines TRBV30 with TRBJ2-7; 10 bases fit TRBD1. Germline V lookup: CDR1 GTSNPN, CDR2 SVGIG (reference sequence). Losses at the gene ends were 2 bases for V and 5 bases for J; bases not matched to a gene: 3. There are 13 residues in the CDR3.

The genes are TRBV9 and TRBJ2-1, with D maybe TRBD2 (6 bases). Trimming took off 2 bases at V and 3 bases at J, with 12 bases between the two ends. The CDR3 loop spans 15 amino acids. Germline CDR1 and CDR2: SGDLS and YYNGEE. CDR3 in amino acids: CASSVAGQDYNEQFF. DNA for the CDR3: TGTGCCAGCAGCGTCGCGGGGCAGGACTACAATGAGCAGTTCTTC.

This clone appeared a single time. The rearrangement uses TRBV5-8 and TRBJ1-1; no clear D gene. Trimming pared 0 bases from V and 8 bases from J, leaving 8 bases between. Germline V lookup: CDR1 SGHTS, CDR2 YDEGEE. There are 12 residues in the CDR3. The CDR3: CASSLEWREAFF. The CDR3 DNA sequence: TGTGCCAGCAGCTTGGAGTGGAGAGAAGCTTTCTTT.

The rearrangement links TRBV5-1 to TRBJ1-6; D not certain. This CDR3 comprises 12 residues. Germline CDR1 reads SGHRS; CDR2 reads YFSETQ. V was clipped by 5 bases and J by 7 bases, with 7 bases between them. The CDR3 DNA reads TGCGCCAGCAGGGAGCTCAATTCACCCCTCCACTTT. It specifies CASRELNSPLHF.

The chain is built from TRBV9 and TRBJ2-3; 11 nucleotides line up with TRBD1. V lost 4 bases to trimming and J lost 5 bases; unmatched junction nucleotides: 6. The germline V gene has CDR1 SGDLS and CDR2 YYNGEE. This CDR3 region has 15 residues. DNA of the CDR3: TGTGCCAGCAGCCGCGGACAGGGGGCGGTAGATACGCAGTATTTT. It codes for CASSRGQGAVDTQYF.

The rearrangement links TRBV4-1 to TRBJ2-1, with D possibly being TRBD2 (5 bases). CDR1 is MGHRA and CDR2 is YSYEKL in the germline V gene. Trimming took off 1 base at V and 7 bases at J, with 11 bases between the two ends. The CDR3 is 14 residues long. The CDR3 DNA reads as TGCGCCAGCAGCCAAGCTTTCCCGGGGAATGAGCAGTTCTTC. This sequence encodes CASSQAFPGNEQFF.

Judged by abundance, this clone is medium-sized. The chain combines TRBV27 with TRBJ2-7; no definite D call. This CDR3 is 14 amino acids long. The germline gives CDR1 MNHEY, CDR2 SMNVEV (reference sequence). V was cut by 4 bases and J by 6 bases, with 16 bases left in between. The chain's CDR3 is CASSSVRAPGEQYF. DNA for the CDR3: TGTGCCAGCAGTTCGGTAAGAGCACCCGGCGAGCAGTACTTC.

This clone was counted only a few times. The chain links TRBV27 to TRBJ2-5; TRBD1 agrees at 7 bases. The CDR3 is 17 amino acids. Germline V gene data show CDR1 as MNHEY and CDR2 as SMNVEV (reference sequence). Unmatched junction bases numbered 16, after V lost 5 bases and J lost 4 bases. This CDR3 is CASSAHRKVQGPETQYF. The CDR3 bases are TGTGCCAGCAGTGCCCATCGGAAGGTACAGGGGCCAGAGACCCAGTACTTC.

This clone was counted once. V is TRBV29-1 and J is TRBJ1-2; 8 nucleotides match TRBD1. The CDR3 is 14 amino acids. V lost 7 bases, J lost 4 bases, and 11 bases stayed unmatched. From germline, CDR1 is SQVTM and CDR2 ANQGSEA. Here the CDR3 reads CSALRQGFPYGYTF. The CDR3 bases are TGCAGCGCTCTCCGACAGGGGTTCCCCTATGGCTACACCTTC.